The 5 T cell receptor beta chains reported below all come from one sample, sequenced in a study of beta chain features in type 1 diabetes. All of the isolated RNA was reverse transcribed, so expressed TCRB transcripts were sequenced. The table came from immunoSEQ multiplex PCR; TCRdb's copy has only in-frame clones and leaves some out. The sample has a few hundred thousand clones; around 16% are singletons. The sequenced material came from naive CD4+ T cells from blood. The source of these receptors is a woman under 30 in good health.

The chain joins TRBV19 to TRBJ2-5; D perhaps matches TRBD2 (6 bases). Germline V gene lookup returns CDR1 LNHDA and CDR2 SQIVND (reference sequence). The V end was cut by 9 bases, the J end by 1 base, with 18 bases between. This CDR3 has 15 residues. This chain's CDR3 is CARLSGVVGQETQYF. CDR3 bases: TGTGCCAGACTTAGCGGCGTTGTTGGCCAAGAGACCCAGTACTTC.

The chain combines TRBV18 with TRBJ2-1; the match to TRBD2 covers 13 bases. The junction had 8 bases not matched to a gene; V was cut back by 1 base and J by 8 bases. The CDR3 is 17 amino acids. Germline values: CDR1 KGHSH, CDR2 LQKENI. CDR3 sequence: CASSPLETSGRTDEQFF. In DNA, the CDR3 is TGTGCCAGCTCACCACTGGAGACTAGCGGGAGGACCGATGAGCAGTTCTTC.

The genes are TRBV30 and TRBJ2-7, with 7 bases lining up with TRBD2. After removal of 1 base from V and 6 bases from J, the junction contained 9 bases not matched to a gene. The CDR3 length is 14 residues. Germline-derived CDR1 and CDR2 are GTSNPN and SVGIG (reference sequence). CDR3 residues: CAWSAGTTAVEQYF. DNA for the CDR3: TGTGCCTGGAGTGCCGGGACTACGGCCGTCGAGCAGTACTTC.

This clone has only a few counts. The V gene is TRBV29-1, the J gene TRBJ2-1; D may be TRBD2 (5 bases). This CDR3 is built from 14 residues. V was pared by 4 bases and J by 5 bases, with 15 bases between. CDR1 SQVTM and CDR2 ANQGSEA come from the germline V gene. The CDR3 is CSVGGRRPNNEQFF. The CDR3 region has the DNA TGCAGCGTTGGAGGGCGACGGCCTAACAATGAGCAGTTCTTC.

V and J are TRBV4-2 and TRBJ2-7, with 10 bases identical to TRBD2. The V and J ends lost 3 bases and 2 bases, in that order; junction bases with no gene match: 7. The CDR3 loop spans 16 amino acids. The germline V gene encodes CDR1 LGHNA and CDR2 YNFKEQ. The CDR3 DNA sequence: TGTGCCAGCAGCCAGCTCGGACTAGCGGAGACCTACGAGCAGTACTTC. Translation: CASSQLGLAETYEQYF.